This T cell receptor (beta chain) originates from a study of shared clonotypes between healthy human individuals (dated by TCRdb to the early 2020s). As for the study more broadly: The cohort comprised a couple of women and a few men aged 18 to 49 years. Per donor, three plates each were used for CD4 naive and CD4 memory, two for CD8 naive, and one for CD8 memory. To estimate repertoire size and how much clonotypes are shared between individuals, the study performed deep sequencing of blood TCR repertoires from roughly five healthy adults. To increase sequencing depth and limit assay-specific biases, TCR repertoire library preparation and sequencing were carried out by different laboratories using diverse techniques. Per donor, leukapheresis produced somewhere between about 0.94 and 9 billion PBMCs.

For the CD8 naive samples, CD45RO-negative cells were positively selected for CCR7, yielding a CD45RA+CCR7+ population from which TemRA cells were excluded. The donors were healthy, HIV-negative adults with no recently reported acute infections or vaccinations. Every donor was a Caucasian adult living in Nashville, Tennessee, USA. After blood collection by leukapheresis, PBMCs were isolated using Ficoll-Histopaque density gradient centrifugation and then cryopreserved in the vapor phase of liquid nitrogen. Analytical flow cytometry was used to check the purity and quantity of every magnetically sorted T cell population. From each sorted fraction, genomic DNA was isolated and quantified by UV absorbance on a Nanodrop 2000c. For this clone: Its antigen specificity is not known. No much larger clonotype is one base removed from it; base qualities were not supplied. The same CDR3 is also encoded by other DNA sequences in this sample.

What the authors observed across the whole study: Sampling was restricted to blood, and TCR repertoires in tissues likely differ from the TCR repertoires found in blood. Pairwise subsampling led to the expectation that sequencing depth would affect the degree of clonotype sharing among donors. The genetic and exposure-history diversity represented was limited by the small number of donors. Higher generation probabilities were observed for clonotypes shared by all four sorted-subset donors than for non-shared clonotypes. About 4.5% of naive CD4, around 3.5% of naive CD8, approximately 2% of memory CD4, and around 0.42% of memory CD8 clonotypes were shared across a few donors. Incomplete sequencing was indicated by rarefaction of sorted-subset datasets, despite the large sequencing depth. Naive subsets generally had larger estimated clonotype richness than memory subsets.

The V end loses 3 bases and the J end loses 0 bases, and a stretch of 8 bases separates them. Reading the germline V gene gives CDR1 MDHEN and CDR2 SYDVKM. From the cysteine up to the phenylalanine, the CDR3 has a length of 14 residues. Only CDR3 DNA is held: 42 bases, read in frame from base 1. TCR CDR3 regions were amplified from genomic DNA by multiplex PCR using the deep immunoSEQ assay. Extracted genomic DNA from each cell subset was distributed evenly across all wells of several immunoSEQ 96-well plates, and each plate was treated as a replicate. For sorted subsets, about 0.2 ug genomic DNA, equal to 30,000 to 35,000 T cell genomes, was loaded into each replicate PCR. Purified libraries were measured with a Qubit 3.0 fluorometer, size-checked on a Bioanalyzer 2100, and measured again with the KAPA Library Quantification kit. Every immunoSEQ 96-well plate was sequenced on a dedicated single-read 150-cycle Illumina NextSeq 550 flow cell. The paper's processing steps were these. Because only junctional sequences without quality scores were contained in the immunoSEQ output, filtering matching that applied to full-length reads could not be performed. Sequences were annotated with PyIR, a Python wrapper for IgBLAST v1.9, and V/J genes and CDR3 were assigned using IMGT germline references. Any read was removed if the V/J assignment was weak (E-value above 1e-6), the CDR3 was missing, or the read contained stop codons, out-of-frame junctions, or ambiguous translated residues. V3J clonotypes were defined as sequences sharing an identical inferred V gene, J gene, and CDR3 amino acid sequence. The percentage overlap between two repertoires was calculated by dividing the number of shared unique clonotypes by the size of the smaller repertoire. RTK rarefaction, the Chao1 estimator, and Recon v2.1 estimates of unobserved clonotypes were used to assess repertoire richness. Generation probabilities for all TCRbeta clonotypes obtained by the gDNA method from several donors were computed using OLGA. TCRdb limited this immuneACCESS table to in-frame rearrangements with V and J called. A share of clones is missing; checked studies link under half to unresolved V genes, and the rest is unexplained. D and trimming come from the DNA, and the V and J calls and clone size come from that table. The table for this sample lists under 700,000 clones; roughly 95% of them were counted only once. The ten largest clones add up to over 0.1% of the sample.

This TCR came from a woman aged 25 to 39 in good health. Specimen: naive CD8+ T cells sorted from blood. The sample's cell subset or site label, decoded: CD45RA+CCR7+. The sequence joins TRBV28 to TRBJ1-1, with the D gene not confidently named. The DNA reads TGTGCCAGCAGTTTCGGGAATATGAACACTGAAGCTTTCTTT. This codes for CASSFGNMNTEAFF.